A selection of T cell receptor beta chains follows, all from one sample in a study of blood T cell repertoires in COVID-19. Method: immunoSEQ multiplex PCR; TCRdb's copy keeps in-frame clones and lacks some. The table has a few hundred thousand clones, 90% seen once. Sequenced material: PBMCs or T cells enriched from blood (not recorded which). These TCRs come from a woman aged 18-29 years with acute COVID-19. The CDR3 runs from the conserved cysteine through the conserved F or W. A D gene is named only where the DNA matches it firmly. Clone size, where shown, is once, few, many, or a class for clones that have expanded.

-	-	TRBV19	TRBJ1-5	TGTGCCAGTAGTGACCACGGGGGGGAGCCCCAGCATTTT	CASSDHGGEPQHF
TRBD1	-	TRBV27	TRBJ1-3	TGTGCCAGCTCCTCCGGGACAGGGAACGGAAACACCATATATTTT	CASSSGTGNGNTIYF
-	-	TRBV6-5	TRBJ2-7	TGTGCCAGCAGTTATTATGGGACTCTTTTCTATGAGCAGTACTTC	CASSYYGTLFYEQYF
TRBD1	-	TRBV7-6	TRBJ2-7	TGTGCCAGCAGCTCCTTGACAGGGTCGACCTACGAGCAGTACTTC	CASSSLTGSTYEQYF
-	-	TRBV7-2	TRBJ1-5	TGTGCCAGCAGCTTAACAGGGAATAGCAATCAGCCCCAGCATTTT	CASSLTGNSNQPQHF
-	few	TRBV18	TRBJ1-3	TGTGCCAGCTCACCACAGGACACCGTAAACTCTGGAAACACCATATATTTT	CASSPQDTVNSGNTIYF
TRBD1	-	TRBV7-2	TRBJ2-3	TGTGCCAGCAGCTGGACAGGGGGAAATACGCAGTATTTT	CASSWTGGNTQYF
-	-	TRBV11-2	TRBJ1-5	TGTGCCAGCAGCCCCGGGAGAGGACGTAATCAGCCCCAGCATTTT	CASSPGRGRNQPQHF
-	-	TRBV5-5	TRBJ2-2	TGTGCCAGCAGGTTGGAGGTGAGCGCGCGGACCGGGGAGCTGTTTTTT	CASRLEVSARTGELFF
-	-	TRBV19	TRBJ1-5	TGTGCCAGTAGTATTACAGGAGAAAATCAGCCCCAGCATTTT	CASSITGENQPQHF
TRBD1	-	TRBV7-9	TRBJ1-2	TGTGCCAGCAGACCCGGGACAGGGGACGGCTACACCTTC	CASRPGTGDGYTF
TRBD2	-	TRBV28	TRBJ2-3	TGTGCCAGCACCCTTTCTCCGGGGGGGAGCACAGATACGCAGTATTTT	CASTLSPGGSTDTQYF
TRBD2	-	TRBV9	TRBJ2-2	TGTGCCAGCAGCGTAGGGACTAGCGGGATCGCGGGGGAGCTGTTTTTT	CASSVGTSGIAGELFF
-	-	TRBV7-3	TRBJ2-2	TGTGCCAGCAGCTTCGGGGACACCGGGGAGCTGTTTTTT	CASSFGDTGELFF
-	-	TRBV7-3	TRBJ2-7	TGTGCCAGCAGCTTAGACAGCTCCTACGAGCAGTACTTC	CASSLDSSYEQYF
-	-	TRBV2	TRBJ1-1	TGTGCCAGCAGGGTTACAACGACTGAAGCTTTCTTT	CASRVTTTEAFF
TRBD1	-	TRBV28	TRBJ2-1	TGTGCCAGCAGCTCAGGGGGCTACAATGAGCAGTTCTTC	CASSSGGYNEQFF
TRBD1	-	TRBV28	TRBJ2-7	TGTGCCAGCAGTCCTTCCGGGACAGGGGGCAACGAGCAGTACTTC	CASSPSGTGGNEQYF
-	-	TRBV5-4	TRBJ2-1	TGTGCCAGCAGCTTCAGTAATCGCAATGAGCAGTTCTTC	CASSFSNRNEQFF
-	-	TRBV5-8	TRBJ1-6	TGTGCCAGCAGACGAGAACAGGGCACCTATAATTCACCCCTCCACTTT	CASRREQGTYNSPLHF
-	few	TRBV27	TRBJ2-7	TGTGCCAGCAGTTTATCGGGACAATACTACGAGCAGTACTTC	CASSLSGQYYEQYF
TRBD1	-	TRBV2	TRBJ1-5	TGTGCCAGCAGTGTGATCAGGGGGAGCAATCAGCCCCAGCATTTT	CASSVIRGSNQPQHF
-	once	TRBV13	TRBJ2-7	TGTGCCAGCAGCTTGGGCCGAACCTACGAGCAGTACTTC	CASSLGRTYEQYF
-	-	TRBV30	TRBJ1-2	TGTGCCTGGGATGAAGGGGCTTACTATGGCTACACCTTC	CAWDEGAYYGYTF
-	-	TRBV11-2	TRBJ1-1	TGTGCCAGCAGCTTCGGCGGAAACACTGAAGCTTTCTTT	CASSFGGNTEAFF
-	-	TRBV4-1	TRBJ2-1	TGCGCCAGCAGCTCCACCCCGACTAGTGGGGCCTACAATGAGCAGTTCTTC	CASSSTPTSGAYNEQFF
TRBD1	-	TRBV28	TRBJ2-1	TGTGCCAGCATCATAGGACAGGGAGCACTGCTAGGGGCCTACAATGAGCAGTTCTTC	CASIIGQGALLGAYNEQFF
TRBD1	-	TRBV6-6	TRBJ1-3	TGTGCCAGCAGTCGGGCGCGGGACAGCTACTCTGGAAACACCATATATTTT	CASSRARDSYSGNTIYF
-	few	TRBV21-1	TRBJ2-1	TGTGCCGGGTCCCCGGGACTCCTGGGCCATGAGCAGTTCTTC	CAGSPGLLGHEQFF
-	-	TRBV11-2	TRBJ1-6	TGTGCCAGCAGCTCTCGACAGGCGGAGAATTCACCCCTCCACTTT	CASSSRQAENSPLHF
-	-	TRBV28	TRBJ2-7	TGTGCCAGCAGTCCAAGACAGAACCCACGCCACGAGCAGTACTTC	CASSPRQNPRHEQYF
TRBD1	-	TRBV23-1	TRBJ1-2	TGCGCCAGGGGGGCAAGGACAGGGGGCCCAAGACCGGATGGCTACACCTTC	CARGARTGGPRPDGYTF
TRBD1	-	TRBV24-1	TRBJ1-1	TGTGCCACCAGTGACCGGGGACAGAGCGAAAAGGCTTTCTTT	CATSDRGQSEKAFF
-	-	TRBV7-2	TRBJ1-1	TGTGCCAGCAGCTTAACTGTGAACACTGAAGCTTTCTTT	CASSLTVNTEAFF
TRBD2	-	TRBV30	TRBJ2-7	TGTGCCTGGAGTCCGGGACTAGCGTCCGTATACGAGCAGTACTTC	CAWSPGLASVYEQYF
-	-	TRBV4-2	TRBJ2-2	TGTGCCAGCAGCCATGCTAGCGCGAACACCGGGGAGCTGTTTTTT	CASSHASANTGELFF
-	-	TRBV5-1	TRBJ2-3	TGCGCCAGCAGCCTAACTAACACAGATACGCAGTATTTT	CASSLTNTDTQYF
TRBD1	-	TRBV28	TRBJ1-2	TGTGCCGCGGGACAGAACTATGGCTACACCTTC	CAAGQNYGYTF
-	-	TRBV12-3/TRBV12-4	TRBJ1-3	TGTGCCACCCAGGCAGGAAACACCATATATTTT	CATQAGNTIYF
TRBD1	-	TRBV29-1	TRBJ1-5	TGCAGCGCTTGGGACAGGAATCAGCCCCAGCATTTT	CSAWDRNQPQHF
TRBD1	-	TRBV10-1	TRBJ2-7	TGCGCCAGCAGTGATTTAAGGACAGGCCTGGGCGAGCAGTACTTC	CASSDLRTGLGEQYF
TRBD2	-	TRBV19	TRBJ2-1	TGTGCCAGTAGTATCCGAAGGAGCGGGAGTGGGTCCTACAATGAGCAGTTCTTC	CASSIRRSGSGSYNEQFF
TRBD1	-	TRBV10-3	TRBJ2-5	TGTGCCATCATGGGACAGGGGGCTTTGAAGACCCAGTACTTC	CAIMGQGALKTQYF
TRBD2	-	TRBV2	TRBJ2-7	TGTGCCAGCTCCGCCTCGGGACTACTTTTCTACGAGCAGTACTTC	CASSASGLLFYEQYF
-	once	TRBV24-1	TRBJ2-2	TGTGCCACGGGCGGAGGGCGAGGCACCGGGGAGCTGTTTTTT	CATGGGRGTGELFF
TRBD2	-	TRBV7-9	TRBJ2-1	TGTGCCAGCAGCCTCGGGTCTCTCGGGACTAGCGGGAGTTACAATGAGCAGTTCTTC	CASSLGSLGTSGSYNEQFF
-	-	TRBV4-1	TRBJ2-7	TGCGCCAGCAGCCAAGATCTGGCCAGGGTAATCTCCGAGCAGTACTTC	CASSQDLARVISEQYF
TRBD1	-	TRBV6-5	TRBJ1-5	TGTGCCAGCAGTTGGACAGGAAGATCAGATCAGCCCCAGCATTTT	CASSWTGRSDQPQHF
TRBD2	-	TRBV9	TRBJ2-1	TGTGCCAGCAGCGTCTCAAGCGGGAGGGCCTGGAATGAGCAGTTCTTC	CASSVSSGRAWNEQFF
TRBD2	-	TRBV10-3	TRBJ2-7	TGTGCCATCAGTGAAAATCTACTAGCGGGAGGCTCCAACGAGCAGTACTTC	CAISENLLAGGSNEQYF
TRBD1	-	TRBV30	TRBJ2-3	TGTGCCTGGAGTGGGGACAGCGATACGCAGTATTTT	CAWSGDSDTQYF
TRBD2	-	TRBV5-1	TRBJ2-3	TGCGCCAGCAGCTCTAGGCTCATTAGCGGGAGGGGCACAGATACGCAGTATTTT	CASSSRLISGRGTDTQYF
-	-	TRBV27	TRBJ1-1	TGTGCCAGCACCCTCGGGGGTAGTGCCACTGAAGCTTTCTTT	CASTLGGSATEAFF
-	-	TRBV28	TRBJ1-2	TGTGCCAGCAGTTTTGCAGGGGCAGACTATGGCTACACCTTC	CASSFAGADYGYTF
TRBD1	few	TRBV29-1	TRBJ1-2	TGCAGCGTTGAATATGAAGGGGGCAGCGGCTACACCTTC	CSVEYEGGSGYTF